This T cell receptor (beta chain) was sequenced for a study of blood T cell repertoires in COVID-19. Study-wide background: Samples representing acute and convalescent COVID-19 were sourced from the United States, Italy and Spain. Nucleic acid was either cDNA or gDNA, and it came from T cells, B-cell-depleted T cells, or PBMCs.

Libraries were prepared by immunoSEQ multiplex PCR; TCRdb keeps only in-frame clonotypes and omits some of them. This table holds roughly 230,000 clones, 65% to 85% found once. The length of the CDR3 is 15 residues. Trimming stripped 6 bases from V and 2 bases from J, with 16 bases between. CDR1 and CDR2 (germline): MNHEY, SVGAGI. Those who participated ranged in age from roughly 18 to 89 years and resided in about two dozen US areas. Donors of Cohort 3 who recovered were those that had two negative PCRs, clearance, or symptom resolution. The source is a middle-aged man who had recovered from COVID-19. This chain links TRBV6-5 with TRBJ1-2; the D is unclear. Sequencing was done on a sample of PBMCs or T cells enriched from blood (not recorded which). The CDR3, as DNA: TGTGCCAGCAGCAACCTCGCGTCGGGGAACTATGGCTACACCTTC. This encodes CASSNLASGNYGYTF.